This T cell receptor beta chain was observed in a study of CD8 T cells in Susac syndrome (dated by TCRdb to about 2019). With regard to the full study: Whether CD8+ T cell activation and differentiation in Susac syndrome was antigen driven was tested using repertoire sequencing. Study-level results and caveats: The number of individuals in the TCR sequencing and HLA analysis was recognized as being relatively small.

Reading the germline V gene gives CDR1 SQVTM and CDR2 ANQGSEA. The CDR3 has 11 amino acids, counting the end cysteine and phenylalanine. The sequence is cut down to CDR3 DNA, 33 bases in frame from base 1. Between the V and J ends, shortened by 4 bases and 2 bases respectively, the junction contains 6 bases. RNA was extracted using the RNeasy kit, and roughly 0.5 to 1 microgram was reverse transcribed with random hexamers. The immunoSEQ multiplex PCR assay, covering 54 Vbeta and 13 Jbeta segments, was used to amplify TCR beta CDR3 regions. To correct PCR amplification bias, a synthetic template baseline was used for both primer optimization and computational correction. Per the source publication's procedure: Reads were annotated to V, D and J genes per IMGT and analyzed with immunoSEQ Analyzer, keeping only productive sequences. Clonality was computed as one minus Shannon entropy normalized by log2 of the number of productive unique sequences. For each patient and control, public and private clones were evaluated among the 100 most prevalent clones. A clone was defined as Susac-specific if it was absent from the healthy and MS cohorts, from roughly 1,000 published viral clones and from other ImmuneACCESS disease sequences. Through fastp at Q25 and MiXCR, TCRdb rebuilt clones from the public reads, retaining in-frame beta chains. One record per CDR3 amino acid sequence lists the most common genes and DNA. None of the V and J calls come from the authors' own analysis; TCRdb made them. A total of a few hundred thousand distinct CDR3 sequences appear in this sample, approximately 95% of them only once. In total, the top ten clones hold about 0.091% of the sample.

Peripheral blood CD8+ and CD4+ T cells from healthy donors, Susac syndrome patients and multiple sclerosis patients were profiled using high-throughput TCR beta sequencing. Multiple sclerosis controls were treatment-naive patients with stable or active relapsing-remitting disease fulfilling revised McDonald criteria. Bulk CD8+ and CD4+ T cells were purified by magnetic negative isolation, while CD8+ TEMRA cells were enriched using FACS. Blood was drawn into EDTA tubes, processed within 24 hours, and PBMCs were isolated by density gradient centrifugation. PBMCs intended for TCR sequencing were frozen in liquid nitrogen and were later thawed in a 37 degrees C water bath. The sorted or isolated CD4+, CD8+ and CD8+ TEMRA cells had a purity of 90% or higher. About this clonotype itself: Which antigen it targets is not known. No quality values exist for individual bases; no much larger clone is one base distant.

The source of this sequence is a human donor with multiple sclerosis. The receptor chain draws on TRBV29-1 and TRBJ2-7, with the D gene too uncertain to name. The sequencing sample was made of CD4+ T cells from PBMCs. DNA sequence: TGCAGCGTTGCCGACACCTACGAGCAGTACTTC. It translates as CSVADTYEQYF.